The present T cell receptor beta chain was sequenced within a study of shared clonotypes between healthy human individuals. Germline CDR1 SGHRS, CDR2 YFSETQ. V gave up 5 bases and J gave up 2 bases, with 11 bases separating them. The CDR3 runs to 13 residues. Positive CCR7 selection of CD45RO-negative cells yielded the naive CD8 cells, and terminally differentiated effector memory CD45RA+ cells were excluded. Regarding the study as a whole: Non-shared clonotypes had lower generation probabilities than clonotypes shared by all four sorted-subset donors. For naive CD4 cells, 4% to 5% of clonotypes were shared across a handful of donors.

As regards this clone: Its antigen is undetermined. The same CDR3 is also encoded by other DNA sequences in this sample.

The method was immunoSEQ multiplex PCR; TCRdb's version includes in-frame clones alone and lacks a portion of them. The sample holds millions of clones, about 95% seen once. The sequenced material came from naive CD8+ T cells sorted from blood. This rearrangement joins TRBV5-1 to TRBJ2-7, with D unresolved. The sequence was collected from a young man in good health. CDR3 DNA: TGCGCCAGCAGTGTGACACCGACCTACGAGCAGTACTTC. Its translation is CASSVTPTYEQYF.